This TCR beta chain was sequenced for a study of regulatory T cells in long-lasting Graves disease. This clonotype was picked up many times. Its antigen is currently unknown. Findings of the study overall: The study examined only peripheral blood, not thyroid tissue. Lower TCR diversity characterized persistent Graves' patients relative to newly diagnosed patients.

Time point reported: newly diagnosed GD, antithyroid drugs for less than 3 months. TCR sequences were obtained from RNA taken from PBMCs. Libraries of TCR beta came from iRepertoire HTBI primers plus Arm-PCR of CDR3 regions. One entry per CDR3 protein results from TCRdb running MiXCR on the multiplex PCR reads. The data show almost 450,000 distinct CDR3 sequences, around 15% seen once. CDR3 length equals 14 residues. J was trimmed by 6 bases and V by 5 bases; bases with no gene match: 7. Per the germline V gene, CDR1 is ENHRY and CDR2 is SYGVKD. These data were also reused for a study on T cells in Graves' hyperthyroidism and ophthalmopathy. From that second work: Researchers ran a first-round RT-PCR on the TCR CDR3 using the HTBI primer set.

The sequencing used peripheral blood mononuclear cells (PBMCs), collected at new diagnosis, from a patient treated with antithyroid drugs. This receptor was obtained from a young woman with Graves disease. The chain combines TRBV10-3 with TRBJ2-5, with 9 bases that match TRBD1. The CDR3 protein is CAISRRDREKTQYF. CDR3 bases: TGTGCCATCAGTAGACGGGACAGGGAAAAGACCCAGTACTTC.